The clone carrying this TCR beta chain was observed once. This specimen belongs to a study of shared clonotypes between healthy human individuals. Clones were read by immunoSEQ multiplex PCR, and TCRdb kept only the in-frame ones, dropping some. The data contain about 2.4 million clones, 93% of them singletons. CDR3 length: 15 residues. Trimming stripped 1 base from V and 5 bases from J, with 15 bases between. CDR1 is SGHTA, CDR2 FQGTGA, per germline. The J gene is TRBJ2-7, the V gene TRBV7-3; no firm D call. The TCR sequence derives from a man aged 18 to 30 in good health. Some clones in this sample may be carry-over from other donors' samples. The specimen was naive CD4+ T cells from PBMCs. Regarding subset: CD45RA+ positively selected. The CDR3 region has the DNA TGTGCCAGCAGCTTAATTCCCGGACCGGCGGACGAGCAGTACTTC. This codes for CASSLIPGPADEQYF.